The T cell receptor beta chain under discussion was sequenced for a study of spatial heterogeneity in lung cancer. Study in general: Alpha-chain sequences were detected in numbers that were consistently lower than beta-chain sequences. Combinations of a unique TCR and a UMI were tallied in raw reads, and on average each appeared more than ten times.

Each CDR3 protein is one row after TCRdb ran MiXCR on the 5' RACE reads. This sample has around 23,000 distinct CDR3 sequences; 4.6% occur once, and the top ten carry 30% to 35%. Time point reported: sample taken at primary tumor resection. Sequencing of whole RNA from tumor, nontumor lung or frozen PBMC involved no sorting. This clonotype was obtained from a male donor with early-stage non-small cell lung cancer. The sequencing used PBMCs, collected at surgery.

The CDR3 DNA sequence: TGTGCCAGCAGGCAGTCGACAGGACAAAGCTCCTACGAGCAGTACTTC. Protein sequence: CASRQSTGQSSYEQYF. V is TRBV6-2 or TRBV6-3 and J is TRBJ2-7, with a possible D match to TRBD1 (6 bases). Deletions cut 6 bases from V and 0 bases from J, with 18 bases between. Germline V CDR1 and CDR2: MNHEY, SVGEGT. This CDR3 has 16 amino acids.